This T cell receptor (beta chain) came from a study of cytomegalovirus exposure and HLA in healthy donors. The overall study: A previous analysis identified 95 million to 140 million unique TCR beta sequences derived from about 180 million T cells. Study results and caveats: In vitro confirmation showed three CMV-associated chains to be CMV antigen specific.

Researchers ran the PCR with 60 Vbeta and 13 Jbeta primers. Assay used: immunoSEQ multiplex PCR; TCRdb lists only in-frame clones, some missing. The sample holds fewer than 200,000 clones, roughly nine tenths seen once. For this clone: Its antigen is unidentified.

Germline-derived CDR1 and CDR2 are MDHEN and SYDVKM. This CDR3 is 16 amino acids long. Between the trimmed V and J ends, which lost 5 bases and 6 bases, there was a span of 20 bases. The J gene is TRBJ1-5, the V gene TRBV28, with D perhaps matching TRBD1 (6 bases). This TCR was recovered from a boy younger than 10 in good health and CMV-seronegative. The material sequenced was PBMCs. The CDR3 DNA follows: TGTGCCAGCAGTCCACACGTGGGGGGCGGGGGTCAGCCCCAGCATTTT. Protein product: CASSPHVGGGGQPQHF. The full variable domain, rest sourced from reference TRBV28 and TRBJ1-5, is DVKVTQSSRYLVKRTGEKVFLECVQDMDHENMFWYRQDPGLGLRLIYFSYDVKMKEKGDIPEGYSVSREKKERFSLILESASTNQTSMYLCASSPHVGGGGQPQHFGDGTRLSIL.